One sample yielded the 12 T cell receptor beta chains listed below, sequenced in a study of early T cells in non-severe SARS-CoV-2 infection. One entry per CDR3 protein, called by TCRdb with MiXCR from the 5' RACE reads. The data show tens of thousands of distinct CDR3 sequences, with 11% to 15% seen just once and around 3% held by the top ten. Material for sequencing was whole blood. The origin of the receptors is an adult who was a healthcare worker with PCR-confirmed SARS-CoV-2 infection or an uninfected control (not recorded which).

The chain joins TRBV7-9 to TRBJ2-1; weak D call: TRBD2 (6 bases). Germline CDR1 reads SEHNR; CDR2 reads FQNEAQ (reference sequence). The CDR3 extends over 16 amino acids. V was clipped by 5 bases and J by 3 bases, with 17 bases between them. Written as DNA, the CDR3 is TGTGCCAGCAGCCCTGAAGGGGAGCGGGTCTACAATGAGCAGTTCTTC. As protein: CASSPEGERVYNEQFF. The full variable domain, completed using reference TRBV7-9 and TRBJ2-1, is DTGVSQNPRHKITKRGQNVTFRCDPISEHNRLYWYRQTLGQGPEFLTYFQNEAQLEKSRLLSDRFSAERPKGSFSTLEIQRTEQGDSAMYLCASSPEGERVYNEQFFGPGTRLTVL.

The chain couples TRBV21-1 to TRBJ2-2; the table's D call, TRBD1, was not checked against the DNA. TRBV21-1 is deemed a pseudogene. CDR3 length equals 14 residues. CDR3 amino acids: CANRPGTGAGELFF. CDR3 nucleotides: TGTGCCAACAGGCCCGGGACCGGCGCCGGGGAGCTGTTTTTT.

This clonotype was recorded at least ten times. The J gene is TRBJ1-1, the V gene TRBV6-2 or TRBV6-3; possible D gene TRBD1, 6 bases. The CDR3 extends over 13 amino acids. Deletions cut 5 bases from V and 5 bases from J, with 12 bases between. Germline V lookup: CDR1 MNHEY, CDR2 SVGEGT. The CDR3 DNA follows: TGTGCCAGCAGTCCTACAGGGTTGACTGAAGCTTTCTTT. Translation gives CASSPTGLTEAFF.

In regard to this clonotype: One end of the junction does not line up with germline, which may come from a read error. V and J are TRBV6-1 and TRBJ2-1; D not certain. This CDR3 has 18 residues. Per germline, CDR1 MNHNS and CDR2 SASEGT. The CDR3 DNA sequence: TGTGCCAGCAGTGAGATGGGCAAGACGTCCAGGTCCTTCAATGAGCAGTTCTTC. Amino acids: CASSEMGKTSRSFNEQFF.

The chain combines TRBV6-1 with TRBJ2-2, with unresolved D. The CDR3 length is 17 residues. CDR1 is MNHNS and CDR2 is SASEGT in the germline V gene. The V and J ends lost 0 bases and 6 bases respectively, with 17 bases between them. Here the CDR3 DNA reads TGTGCCAGCAGTGAAGCGCTTCTAGGGAATCGTCCCGGGGAGCTGTTTTTT. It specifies CASSEALLGNRPGELFF.

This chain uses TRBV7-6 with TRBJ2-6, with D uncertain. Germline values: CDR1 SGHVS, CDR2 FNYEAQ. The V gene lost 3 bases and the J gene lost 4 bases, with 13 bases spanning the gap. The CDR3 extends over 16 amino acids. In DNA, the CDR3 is TGTGCCAGCAGCTTCGTCACGGCCCCCGGGGCCAACGTCCTGACTTTC. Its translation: CASSFVTAPGANVLTF.

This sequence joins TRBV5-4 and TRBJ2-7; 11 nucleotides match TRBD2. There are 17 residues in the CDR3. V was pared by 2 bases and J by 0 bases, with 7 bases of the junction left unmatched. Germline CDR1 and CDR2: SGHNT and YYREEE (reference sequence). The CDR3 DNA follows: TGTGCCAGCAGCTTTGGGCTAGCGGGAGGCCACTCCTACGAGCAGTACTTC. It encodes CASSFGLAGGHSYEQYF. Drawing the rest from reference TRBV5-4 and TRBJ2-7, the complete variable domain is ETGVTQSPTHLIKTRGQQVTLRCSSQSGHNTVSWYQQALGQGPQFIFQYYREEENGRGNFPPRFSGLQFPNYSSELNVNALELDDSALYLCASSFGLAGGHSYEQYFGPGTRLTVT.

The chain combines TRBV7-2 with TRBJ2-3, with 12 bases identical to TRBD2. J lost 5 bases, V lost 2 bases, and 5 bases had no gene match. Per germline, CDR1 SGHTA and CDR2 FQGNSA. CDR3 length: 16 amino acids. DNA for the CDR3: TGTGCCAGCAGCTTACGACTAGCGGGGGTTGGAGATACGCAGTATTTT. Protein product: CASSLRLAGVGDTQYF.

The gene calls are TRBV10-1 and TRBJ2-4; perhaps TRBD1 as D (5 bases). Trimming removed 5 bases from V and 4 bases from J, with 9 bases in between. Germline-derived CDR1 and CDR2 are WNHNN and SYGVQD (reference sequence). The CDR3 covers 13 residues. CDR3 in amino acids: CASSLPGKNIQYF. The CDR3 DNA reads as TGCGCCAGCAGTCTCCCAGGGAAAAACATTCAGTACTTC.

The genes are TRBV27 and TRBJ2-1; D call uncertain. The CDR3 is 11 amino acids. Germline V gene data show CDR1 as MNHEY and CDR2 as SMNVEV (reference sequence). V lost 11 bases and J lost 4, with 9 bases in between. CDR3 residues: CALALYNEQFF. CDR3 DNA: TGTGCCCTCGCGTTGTACAATGAGCAGTTCTTC.

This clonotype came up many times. Here the CDR3 reads CASSQASSGDPGHLANTGELFF. CDR3 nucleotide sequence: TGTGCCAGCAGCCAAGCCTCATCGGGGGATCCGGGACACCTAGCGAACACCGGGGAGCTGTTTTTT. The genes are TRBV3-1 and TRBJ2-2; D possibly uses TRBD1 or TRBD2 (6 bases each). Trimming left V 1 base short and J 0 bases short, with 27 bases between. The germline V gene has CDR1 LGHDT and CDR2 YNNKEL (reference sequence). The CDR3 covers 22 residues.

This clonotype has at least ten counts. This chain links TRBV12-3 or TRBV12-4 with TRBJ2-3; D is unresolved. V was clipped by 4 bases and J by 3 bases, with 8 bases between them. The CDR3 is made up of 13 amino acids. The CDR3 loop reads CASSSIKTDTQYF. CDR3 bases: TGTGCCAGCAGTTCGATTAAAACAGATACGCAGTATTTT.